This T cell receptor (beta chain) was profiled in a study of blood T cell repertoires in COVID-19. Overall study context: Acute and convalescent COVID-19 samples came from the United States, Italy and Spain. The cDNA or gDNA used as material had been derived from T cells, B-cell-depleted T cells, or PBMCs.

Per the original methods: How many nucleated cells were present was estimated from reference gene primer amplification. Assay used: immunoSEQ multiplex PCR; TCRdb lists only in-frame clones, some missing. D and trimming were read from the DNA, whereas the V and J calls and clone size are those reported in that table. The sample lists more than 60,000 clones, around 82% occurring once. The sample comprised peripheral blood. The clonotype originates from a man aged 55 to 70 with acute or convalescent COVID-19.

Here the CDR3 reads CATSDSTGRSTDTQYF. For the CDR3, the DNA is TGTGCCACCAGTGATTCTACAGGGCGTAGCACAGATACGCAGTATTTT. The rearrangement links TRBV24-1 to TRBJ2-3, with D possibly matching TRBD1 (6 bases). The V and J ends lost 2 bases and 0 bases respectively, with 11 bases between them. CDR1 is KGHDR, CDR2 SFDVKD, per germline. The CDR3 consists of 16 residues.